This T cell receptor (beta chain) was captured in a study of cytomegalovirus exposure and HLA in healthy donors. The CDR3 is made up of 18 amino acids. Libraries were prepared by immunoSEQ multiplex PCR; TCRdb keeps only in-frame clonotypes and omits some of them. This sample yields approximately 120,000 clones, of which about 87% are seen a single time; approximately 2.1% belongs to the top ten. Material: PBMCs. The chain uses TRBV21-1 and TRBJ2-5; TRBD2 is the table's D call, not checked against the DNA. TRBV21-1 has pseudogene status. The sequence derives from a woman between 18 and 29 years old in good health and CMV-seronegative. CDR3 region: CASSNFDKAGEAQETQYF. DNA of the CDR3: TGTGCCAGCAGCAATTTTGATAAAGCGGGAGAGGCCCAAGAGACCCAGTACTTC.